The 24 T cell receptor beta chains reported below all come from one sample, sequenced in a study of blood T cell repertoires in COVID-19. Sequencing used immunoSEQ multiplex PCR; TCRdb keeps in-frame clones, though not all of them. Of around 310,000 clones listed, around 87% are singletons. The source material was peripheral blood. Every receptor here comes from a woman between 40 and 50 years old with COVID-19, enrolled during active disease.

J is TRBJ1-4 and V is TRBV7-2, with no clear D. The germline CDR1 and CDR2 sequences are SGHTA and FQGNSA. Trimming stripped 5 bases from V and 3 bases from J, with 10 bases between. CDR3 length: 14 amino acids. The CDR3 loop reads CASSPGLANEKLFF. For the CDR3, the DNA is TGTGCCAGCAGCCCCGGACTTGCTAATGAAAAACTGTTTTTT. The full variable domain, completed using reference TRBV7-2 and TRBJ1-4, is GAGVSQSPSNKVTEKGKDVELRCDPISGHTALYWYRQSLGQGLEFLIYFQGNSAPDKSGLPSDRFSAERTGGSVSTLTIQRTQQEDSAVYLCASSPGLANEKLFFGSGTQLSVL.

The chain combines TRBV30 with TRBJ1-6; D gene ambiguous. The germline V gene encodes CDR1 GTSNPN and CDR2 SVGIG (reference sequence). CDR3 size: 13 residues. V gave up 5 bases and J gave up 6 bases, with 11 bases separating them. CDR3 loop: CAWSQQLNSPLHF. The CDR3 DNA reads TGTGCCTGGTCCCAACAGCTTAATTCACCCCTCCACTTT. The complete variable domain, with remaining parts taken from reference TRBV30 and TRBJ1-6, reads SQTIHQWPATLVQPVGSPLSLECTVEGTSNPNLYWYRQAAGRGLQLLFYSVGIGQISSEVPQNLSASRPQDRQFILSSKKLLLSDSGFYLCAWSQQLNSPLHFGNGTRLTVT.

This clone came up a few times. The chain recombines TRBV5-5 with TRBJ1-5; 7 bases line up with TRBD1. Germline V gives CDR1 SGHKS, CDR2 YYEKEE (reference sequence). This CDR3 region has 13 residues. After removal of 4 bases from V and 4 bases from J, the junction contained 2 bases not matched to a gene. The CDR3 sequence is CASSVGQNQPQHF. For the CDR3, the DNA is TGTGCCAGCAGCGTGGGACAGAATCAGCCCCAGCATTTT. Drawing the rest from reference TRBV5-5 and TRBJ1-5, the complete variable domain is DAGVTQSPTHLIKTRGQQVTLRCSPISGHKSVSWYQQVLGQGPQFIFQYYEKEERGRGNFPDRFSARQFPNYSSELNVNALLLGDSALYLCASSVGQNQPQHFGDGTRLSIL.

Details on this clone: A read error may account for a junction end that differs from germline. The CDR3 sequence is CASREGDAEAFF. The CDR3 DNA is TGTGCCAGCCGTGAGGGCGACGCTGAAGCTTTCTTT. The chain uses TRBV6-1 and TRBJ1-1; no reliable D call. The CDR3 has 12 amino acids. Germline V CDR1 and CDR2: MNHNS, SASEGT.

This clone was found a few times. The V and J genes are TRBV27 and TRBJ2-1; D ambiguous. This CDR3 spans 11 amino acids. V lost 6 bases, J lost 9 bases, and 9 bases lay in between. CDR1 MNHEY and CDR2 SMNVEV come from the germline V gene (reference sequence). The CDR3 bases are TGTGCCAGCAGGCGCGGTAGTGAGCAGTTCTTC. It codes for CASRRGSEQFF.

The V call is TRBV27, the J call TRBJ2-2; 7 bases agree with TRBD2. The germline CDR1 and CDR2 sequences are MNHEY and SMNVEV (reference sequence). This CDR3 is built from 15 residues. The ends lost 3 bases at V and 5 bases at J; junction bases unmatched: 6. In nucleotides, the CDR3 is TGTGCCAGCAGTTTCCAGGGAGGGAAGACCGGGGAGCTGTTTTTT. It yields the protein CASSFQGGKTGELFF.

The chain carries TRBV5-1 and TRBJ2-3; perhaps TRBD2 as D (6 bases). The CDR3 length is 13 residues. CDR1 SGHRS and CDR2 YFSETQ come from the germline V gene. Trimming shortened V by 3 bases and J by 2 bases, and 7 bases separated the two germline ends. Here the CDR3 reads CASSSRDTDTQYF. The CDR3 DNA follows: TGCGCCAGCAGCTCGCGGGACACAGATACGCAGTATTTT.

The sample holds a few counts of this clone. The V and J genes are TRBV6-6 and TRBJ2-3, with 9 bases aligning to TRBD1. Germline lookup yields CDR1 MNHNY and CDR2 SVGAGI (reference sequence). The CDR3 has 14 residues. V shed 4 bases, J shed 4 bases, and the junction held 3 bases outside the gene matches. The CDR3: CASSSRQGADTQYF. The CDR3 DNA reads TGTGCCAGCAGTTCCAGACAGGGGGCAGATACGCAGTATTTT.

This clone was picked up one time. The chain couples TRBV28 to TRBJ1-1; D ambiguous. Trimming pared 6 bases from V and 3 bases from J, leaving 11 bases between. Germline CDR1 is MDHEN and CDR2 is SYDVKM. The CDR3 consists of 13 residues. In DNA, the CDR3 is TGTGCCAGCAGCCGCCTAGACCACACTGAAGCTTTCTTT. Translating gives CASSRLDHTEAFF.

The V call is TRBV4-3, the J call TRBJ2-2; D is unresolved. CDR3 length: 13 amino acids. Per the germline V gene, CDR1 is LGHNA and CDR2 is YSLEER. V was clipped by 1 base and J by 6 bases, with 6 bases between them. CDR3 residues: CASSQVQAGELFF. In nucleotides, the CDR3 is TGCGCCAGCAGCCAAGTTCAGGCCGGGGAGCTGTTTTTT.

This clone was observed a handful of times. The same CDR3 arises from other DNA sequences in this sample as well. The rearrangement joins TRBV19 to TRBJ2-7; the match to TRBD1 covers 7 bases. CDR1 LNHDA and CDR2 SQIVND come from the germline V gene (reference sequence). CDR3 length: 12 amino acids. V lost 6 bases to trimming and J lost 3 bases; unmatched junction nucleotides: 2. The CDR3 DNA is TGTGCCAGTAGCGACAGGGTCTACGAGCAGTACTTC. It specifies CASSDRVYEQYF.

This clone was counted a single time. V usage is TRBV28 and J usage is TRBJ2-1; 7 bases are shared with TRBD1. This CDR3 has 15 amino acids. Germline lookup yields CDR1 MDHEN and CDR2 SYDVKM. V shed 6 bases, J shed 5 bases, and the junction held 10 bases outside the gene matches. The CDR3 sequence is CASRGAGTENNEQFF. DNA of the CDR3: TGTGCCAGCAGAGGGGCCGGGACAGAAAACAATGAGCAGTTCTTC.

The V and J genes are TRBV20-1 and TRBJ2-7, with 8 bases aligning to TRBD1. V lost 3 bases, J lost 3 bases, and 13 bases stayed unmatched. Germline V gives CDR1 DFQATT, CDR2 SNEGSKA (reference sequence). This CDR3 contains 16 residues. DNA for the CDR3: TGCAGTGCTAGTAGTTCAGGGGGCACGTCAGGCTACGAGCAGTACTTC. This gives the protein CSASSSGGTSGYEQYF.

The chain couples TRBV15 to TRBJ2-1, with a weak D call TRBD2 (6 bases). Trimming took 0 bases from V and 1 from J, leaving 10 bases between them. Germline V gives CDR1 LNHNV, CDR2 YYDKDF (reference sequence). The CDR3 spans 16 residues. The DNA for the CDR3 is TGTGCCACCAGCAGAGATTTGGGGGGATCCTACAATGAGCAGTTCTTC. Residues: CATSRDLGGSYNEQFF.

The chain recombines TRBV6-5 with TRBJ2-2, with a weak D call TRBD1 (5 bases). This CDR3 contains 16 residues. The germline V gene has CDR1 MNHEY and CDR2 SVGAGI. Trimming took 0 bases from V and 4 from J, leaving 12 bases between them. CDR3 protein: CASSYSKGVGTGELFF. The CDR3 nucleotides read TGTGCCAGCAGTTACTCGAAAGGGGTCGGCACCGGGGAGCTGTTTTTT.

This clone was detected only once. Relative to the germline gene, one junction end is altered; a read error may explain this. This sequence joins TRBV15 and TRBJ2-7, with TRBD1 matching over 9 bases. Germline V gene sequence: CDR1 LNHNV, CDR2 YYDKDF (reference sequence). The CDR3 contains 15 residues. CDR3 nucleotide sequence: TGTGCCACCAGGAGAGACGGGACAGGGCTCGACGAGCAGTACTTC. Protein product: CATRRDGTGLDEQYF.

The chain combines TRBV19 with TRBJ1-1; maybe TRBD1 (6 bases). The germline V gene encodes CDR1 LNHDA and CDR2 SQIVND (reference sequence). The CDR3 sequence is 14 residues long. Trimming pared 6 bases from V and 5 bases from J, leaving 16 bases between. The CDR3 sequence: CASRWRGGGTEAFF. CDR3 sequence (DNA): TGTGCCAGTAGGTGGAGGGGAGGGGGAACTGAAGCTTTCTTT.

CDR3 loop: CASSLEQYGYTF. CDR3 nucleotide sequence: TGCGCCAGCAGCTTGGAACAGTATGGCTACACCTTC. The chain has TRBV5-1 and TRBJ1-2; no clear D. From germline, CDR1 is SGHRS and CDR2 YFSETQ. V was shortened by 0 bases and J by 5 bases, with 5 bases between the two germline ends. CDR3 length: 12 residues.

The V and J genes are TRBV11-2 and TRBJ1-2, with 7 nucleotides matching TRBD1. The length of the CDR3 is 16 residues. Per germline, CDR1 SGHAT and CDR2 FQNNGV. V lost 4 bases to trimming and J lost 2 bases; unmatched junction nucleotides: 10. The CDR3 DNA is TGTGCCAGCAGCTCACCCCCCGGGACAGCGAACTATGGCTACACCTTC. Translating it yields CASSSPPGTANYGYTF.

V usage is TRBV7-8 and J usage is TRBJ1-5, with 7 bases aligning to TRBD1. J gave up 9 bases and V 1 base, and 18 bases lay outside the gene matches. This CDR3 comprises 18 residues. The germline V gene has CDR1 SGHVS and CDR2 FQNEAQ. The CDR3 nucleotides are TGTGCCAGCAGCTTAGAATTCACAGGGGCCACCTGGGCGGCGCCCCAGCATTTT. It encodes CASSLEFTGATWAAPQHF.

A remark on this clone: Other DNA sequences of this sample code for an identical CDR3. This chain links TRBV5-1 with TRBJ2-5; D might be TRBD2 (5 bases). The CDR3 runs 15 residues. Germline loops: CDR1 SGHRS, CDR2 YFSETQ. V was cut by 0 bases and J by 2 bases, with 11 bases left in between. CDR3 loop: CASSLGSRGQETQYF. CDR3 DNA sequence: TGCGCCAGCAGCTTGGGGTCTAGAGGGCAAGAGACCCAGTACTTC.

CDR3 DNA: TGTGCCAGCAGTTTTTTGCCCGGGAGTGAAAAACTGTTTTTT. Translation: CASSFLPGSEKLFF. V is TRBV27 and J is TRBJ1-4; no clear D. Germline V CDR1 and CDR2: MNHEY, SMNVEV (reference sequence). V shed 3 bases and J shed 7 bases, with 12 bases lying between them. The length of the CDR3 is 14 residues.

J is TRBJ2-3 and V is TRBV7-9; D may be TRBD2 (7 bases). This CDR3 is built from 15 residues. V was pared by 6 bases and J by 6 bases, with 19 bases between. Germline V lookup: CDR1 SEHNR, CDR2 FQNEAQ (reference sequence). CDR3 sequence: CASSSLGGGRDTQYF. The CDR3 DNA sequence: TGTGCCAGCAGTTCCCTAGGGGGGGGCCGCGATACGCAGTATTTT.

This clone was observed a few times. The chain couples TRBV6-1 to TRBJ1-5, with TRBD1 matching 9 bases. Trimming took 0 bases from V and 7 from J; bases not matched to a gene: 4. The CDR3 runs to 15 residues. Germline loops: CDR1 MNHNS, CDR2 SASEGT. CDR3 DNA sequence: TGTGCCAGCAGTGAAGCGGACAGGGGTTGGCAGCCCCAGCATTTT. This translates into CASSEADRGWQPQHF.